The clone carrying this TCR beta chain was observed a few times. The TCR beta CDR3 regions underwent amplification using RNA transcripts as the source. Carried out on the TCR CDR3, a first-round RT-PCR used the HTBI primer set. Each CDR3 protein is one row after TCRdb ran MiXCR on the multiplex PCR reads. The table lists 450,000 to 600,000 distinct CDR3 sequences, about 20% of them singletons. This specimen belongs to a study of T cells in Graves' hyperthyroidism and ophthalmopathy. The germline V gene has CDR1 DFQATT and CDR2 SNEGSKA (reference sequence). V dropped 0 bases and J dropped 1 base, with 14 bases sitting between them. The CDR3 has 16 residues.

This sequence was found in a middle-aged man with Graves' ophthalmopathy. The chain joins TRBV20-1 to TRBJ2-3; D is unclear. The sample consisted of blood. The CDR3 DNA reads TGCAGTGCTAGAGATCCTGGCCGCACAGGCACAGATACGCAGTATTTT. Its translation is CSARDPGRTGTDTQYF.